The 14 T cell receptor beta chains below come from one sample, sequenced in a study of blood T cell repertoires in COVID-19. The repertoire was sequenced with immunoSEQ multiplex PCR; TCRdb's copy has only in-frame clones and lacks some. The data show 490,000 or so clones, 88% seen once. Source material: PBMCs or T cells enriched from blood (not recorded which). The receptors derive from a woman between 55 and 75 years old who had recovered from COVID-19.

DNA of the CDR3: TGCGCCAGCAGCTCAGACGGCCGGGCGGGTGGCTACACCTTC. It specifies CASSSDGRAGGYTF. The J gene is TRBJ1-2, the V gene TRBV5-1; D gene ambiguous. V shed 3 bases and J shed 7 bases, with 16 bases lying between them. CDR3 size: 14 residues. Germline-derived CDR1 and CDR2 are SGHRS and YFSETQ.

Regarding this clone: Other nucleotide sequences in the sample specify the same CDR3. The chain carries TRBV7-2 and TRBJ1-2; TRBD1 aligns across 11 bases. CDR1 and CDR2 (germline): SGHTA, FQGNSA. The CDR3 totals 14 residues. J was trimmed by 4 bases and V by 3 bases; bases with no gene match: 1. The CDR3 here is CASSLGQGGYGYTF. The CDR3 region has the DNA TGTGCCAGCAGCTTGGGACAGGGGGGCTATGGCTACACCTTC.

This clone has just one count. The rearrangement uses TRBV6-5 and TRBJ1-3, with D possibly TRBD1 on 5 matching bases. V gave up 4 bases and J gave up 0 bases, with 13 bases separating them. The V gene's germline CDR1 is MNHEY and CDR2 SVGAGI. This CDR3 has 16 amino acids. The CDR3 region is CASSSGGGFSGNTIYF. In DNA, the CDR3 is TGTGCCAGCAGTTCTGGGGGAGGATTCTCTGGAAACACCATATATTTT.

The rearrangement joins TRBV12-1 to TRBJ2-1; the table gives TRBD2 as D, unverified against the DNA. TRBV12-1 has pseudogene status. This CDR3 has 18 amino acids. In nucleotides, the CDR3 is TGTGCCAGCAGCTTTGCGCGGACTAGCGGGGGGTCCTACAATGAGCAGTTCTTC. Amino acids: CASSFARTSGGSYNEQFF.

Here the CDR3 reads CASSPRRDIDEQYF. CDR3 nucleotide sequence: TGTGCCAGCAGTCCGAGAAGGGACATCGACGAGCAGTACTTC. V usage is TRBV27 and J usage is TRBJ2-7, with D perhaps TRBD1 (6 bases). The CDR3 is 14 amino acids. Trimming cost V 5 bases and J 5 bases, with 16 bases left between them. Germline CDR1 and CDR2: MNHEY and SMNVEV (reference sequence).

For this clone: The sample holds other DNA sequences that translate to the same CDR3. This chain joins TRBV5-1 and TRBJ1-5; D not certain. The germline gives CDR1 SGHRS, CDR2 YFSETQ. Trimming took off 0 bases at V and 0 bases at J, with 4 bases between the two ends. The CDR3 has 14 amino acids. CDR3 nucleotides: TGCGCCAGCAGCTTGGACAGTAGCAATCAGCCCCAGCATTTT. Translated, it gives CASSLDSSNQPQHF.

Written as DNA, the CDR3 is TGTGCCAGCAGTCCACACGGGGTTCGTACTGAAGCTTTCTTT. It is translated as CASSPHGVRTEAFF. This chain connects TRBV2 to TRBJ1-1; D gene unclear. Trimming cost V 5 bases and J 5 bases, with 15 bases left between them. CDR3 length equals 14 residues. Germline CDR1 and CDR2: SNHLY and FYNNEI.

The chain couples TRBV2 to TRBJ2-3; 10 nucleotides match TRBD2. The CDR3 consists of 14 residues. V shed 6 bases, J shed 5 bases, and the junction held 5 bases outside the gene matches. Germline V gene data show CDR1 as SNHLY and CDR2 as FYNNEI. Written as DNA, the CDR3 is TGTGCCAGCAGCGTAATAGCGGGGGGAGATACGCAGTATTTT. The encoded protein is CASSVIAGGDTQYF.

In its sample, this clone was seen a few times. The chain joins TRBV18 to TRBJ2-2; TRBD1 aligns across 9 bases. CDR1 and CDR2 (germline): KGHSH, LQKENI. V was clipped by 3 bases and J by 3 bases; unmatched bases: 5. This CDR3 comprises 16 residues. This CDR3 is CASSPAGTGYTGELFF. DNA of the CDR3: TGTGCCAGCTCACCCGCCGGGACAGGGTACACCGGGGAGCTGTTTTTT. Supplemented by reference TRBV18 and TRBJ2-2, the full variable domain reads NAGVMQNPRHLVRRRGQEARLRCSPMKGHSHVYWYRQLPEEGLKFMVYLQKENIIDESGMPKERFSAEFPKEGPSILRIQQVVRGDSAAYFCASSPAGTGYTGELFFGEGSRLTVL.

The V call is TRBV21-1, the J call TRBJ1-5; the table's D call of TRBD1 was not tested on the DNA. TRBV21-1 represents a pseudogene. The length of the CDR3 is 15 residues. CDR3: CASSKTPGSNQPQHF. CDR3 nucleotide sequence: TGTGCCAGCAGCAAAACGCCAGGCAGCAATCAGCCCCAGCATTTT.

This rearrangement joins TRBV24-1 to TRBJ1-6; 7 bases match TRBD1. V was clipped by 4 bases and J by 5 bases; unmatched bases: 10. The CDR3 totals 17 residues. The germline CDR1 and CDR2 sequences are KGHDR and SFDVKD. CDR3 nucleotide sequence: TGTGCCACCAGTGACCCACCCGACAGGGAGCATAATTCACCCCTCCACTTT. Its translation is CATSDPPDREHNSPLHF.

V and J are TRBV7-8 and TRBJ2-3, with D possibly TRBD2 on 7 matching bases. Germline CDR1 reads SGHVS; CDR2 reads FQNEAQ. CDR3 length: 15 residues. Trimming removed 5 bases from V and 2 bases from J, with 14 bases in between. The CDR3 protein is CASSPVGGLTDTQYF. CDR3 in DNA: TGTGCCAGCAGCCCCGTGGGGGGGCTCACAGATACGCAGTATTTT.

The genes are TRBV7-8 and TRBJ1-1, with D hard to call. The germline V gene encodes CDR1 SGHVS and CDR2 FQNEAQ. Trimming shortened V by 2 bases and J by 1 base, and 8 bases separated the two germline ends. This CDR3 spans 14 amino acids. CDR3 amino acids: CASSLTVGNTEAFF. CDR3 DNA: TGTGCCAGCAGCTTAACAGTAGGGAACACTGAAGCTTTCTTT.

V is TRBV5-4 and J is TRBJ1-2; TRBD1 matches 7 bases. The length of the CDR3 is 13 residues. Germline trimming cut 4 bases from V and 7 bases from J; bases unmatched to any gene: 7. Germline values: CDR1 SGHNT, CDR2 YYREEE (reference sequence). The CDR3 DNA follows: TGTGCCAGCAGCCCGGAGGGGGCTGGTGGCTACACCTTC. Translation gives CASSPEGAGGYTF.